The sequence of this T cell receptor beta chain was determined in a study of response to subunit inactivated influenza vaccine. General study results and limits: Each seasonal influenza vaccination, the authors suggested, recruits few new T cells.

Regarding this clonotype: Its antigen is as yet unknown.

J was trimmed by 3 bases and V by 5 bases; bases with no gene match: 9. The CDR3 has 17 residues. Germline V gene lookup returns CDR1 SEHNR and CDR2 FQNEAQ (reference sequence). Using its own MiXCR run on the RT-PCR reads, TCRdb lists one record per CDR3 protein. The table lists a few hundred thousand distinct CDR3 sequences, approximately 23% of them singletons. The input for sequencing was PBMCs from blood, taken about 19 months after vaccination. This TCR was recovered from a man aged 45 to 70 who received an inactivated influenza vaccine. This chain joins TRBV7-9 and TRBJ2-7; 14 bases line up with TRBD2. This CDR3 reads CASSTTSGLAGVYEQYF. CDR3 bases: TGTGCCAGCAGCACTACTTCGGGACTAGCGGGAGTCTACGAGCAGTACTTC.